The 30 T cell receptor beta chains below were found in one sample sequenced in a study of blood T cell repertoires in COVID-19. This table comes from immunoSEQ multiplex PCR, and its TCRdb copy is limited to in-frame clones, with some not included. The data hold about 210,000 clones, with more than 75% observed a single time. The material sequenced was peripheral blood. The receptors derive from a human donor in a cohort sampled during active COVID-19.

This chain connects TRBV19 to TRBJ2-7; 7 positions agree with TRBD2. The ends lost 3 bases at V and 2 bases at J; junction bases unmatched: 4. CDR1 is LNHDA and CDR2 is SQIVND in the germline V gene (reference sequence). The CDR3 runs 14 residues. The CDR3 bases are TGTGCCAGTAGTATGTCGGGAGGCCCCTACGAGCAGTACTTC. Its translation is CASSMSGGPYEQYF.

The CDR3 here is CASSGPSGSSPSTDTQYF. In DNA form, the CDR3 reads TGTGCCAGCAGCGGTCCTAGCGGGTCATCGCCTAGCACAGATACGCAGTATTTT. The chain has TRBV11-3 and TRBJ2-3; 8 bases align to TRBD2. This CDR3 has 18 amino acids. The trim removed 5 bases at V and 0 bases at J, leaving 13 bases unmatched. Looked up from germline, CDR1 is SGHNT and CDR2 is YENEEA.

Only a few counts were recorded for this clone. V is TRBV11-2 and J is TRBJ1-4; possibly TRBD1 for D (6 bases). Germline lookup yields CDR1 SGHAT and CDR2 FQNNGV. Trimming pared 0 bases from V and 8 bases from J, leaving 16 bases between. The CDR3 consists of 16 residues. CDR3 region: CASSLEVRQAGEKLFF. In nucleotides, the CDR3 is TGTGCCAGCAGCTTAGAGGTGAGACAGGCTGGCGAAAAACTGTTTTTT.

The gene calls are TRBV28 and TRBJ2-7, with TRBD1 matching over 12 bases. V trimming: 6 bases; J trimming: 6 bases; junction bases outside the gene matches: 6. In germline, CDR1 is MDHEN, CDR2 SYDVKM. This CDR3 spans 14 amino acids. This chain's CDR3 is CASSLSGQGAEQYF. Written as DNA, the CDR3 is TGTGCCAGCAGCCTATCGGGACAGGGGGCCGAGCAGTACTTC.

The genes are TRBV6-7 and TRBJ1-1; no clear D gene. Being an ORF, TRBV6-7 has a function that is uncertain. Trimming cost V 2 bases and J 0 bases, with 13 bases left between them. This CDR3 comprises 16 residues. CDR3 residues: CASSYLVSTMNTEAFF. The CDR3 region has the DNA TGTGCCAGCAGTTACCTAGTATCGACCATGAACACTGAAGCTTTCTTT.

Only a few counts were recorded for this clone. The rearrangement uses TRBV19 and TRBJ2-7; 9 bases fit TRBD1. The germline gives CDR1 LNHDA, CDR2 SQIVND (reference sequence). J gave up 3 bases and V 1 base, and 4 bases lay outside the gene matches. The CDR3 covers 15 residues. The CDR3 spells CASSIGGQGNYEQYF. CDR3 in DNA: TGTGCCAGTAGTATAGGGGGACAGGGAAACTACGAGCAGTACTTC.

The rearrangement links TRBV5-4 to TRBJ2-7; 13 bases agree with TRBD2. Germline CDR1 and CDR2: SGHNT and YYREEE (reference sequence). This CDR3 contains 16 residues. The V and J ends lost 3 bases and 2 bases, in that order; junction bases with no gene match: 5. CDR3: CASSSGLAGNPYEQYF. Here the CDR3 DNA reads TGTGCCAGCAGCTCGGGACTAGCGGGGAATCCCTACGAGCAGTACTTC. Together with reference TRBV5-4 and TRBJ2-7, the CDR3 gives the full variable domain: ETGVTQSPTHLIKTRGQQVTLRCSSQSGHNTVSWYQQALGQGPQFIFQYYREEENGRGNFPPRFSGLQFPNYSSELNVNALELDDSALYLCASSSGLAGNPYEQYFGPGTRLTVT.

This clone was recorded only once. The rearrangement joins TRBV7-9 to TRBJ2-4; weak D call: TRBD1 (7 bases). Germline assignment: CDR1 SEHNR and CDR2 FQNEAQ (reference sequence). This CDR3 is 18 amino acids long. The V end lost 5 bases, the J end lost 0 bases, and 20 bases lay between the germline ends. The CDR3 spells CASSQVGAGQRAKNIQYF. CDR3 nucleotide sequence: TGTGCCAGCAGCCAAGTAGGGGCGGGACAGAGAGCCAAAAACATTCAGTACTTC.

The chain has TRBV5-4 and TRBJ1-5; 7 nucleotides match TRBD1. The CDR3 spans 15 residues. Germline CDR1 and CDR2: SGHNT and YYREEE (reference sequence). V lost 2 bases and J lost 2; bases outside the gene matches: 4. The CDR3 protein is CASSLGQDGNQPQHF. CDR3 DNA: TGTGCCAGCAGCTTAGGACAGGACGGCAATCAGCCCCAGCATTTT.

DNA for the CDR3: TGTGCCAGCAGCTCGGTACTAGCGGAGGAGCAGTTCTTC. The encoded protein is CASSSVLAEEQFF. The chain has TRBV7-2 and TRBJ2-1; 8 bases map to TRBD2. Germline CDR1 reads SGHTA; CDR2 reads FQGNSA. There are 13 residues in the CDR3. Trimming at V came to 4 bases and at J to 10 bases, leaving 6 bases not matched to a gene.

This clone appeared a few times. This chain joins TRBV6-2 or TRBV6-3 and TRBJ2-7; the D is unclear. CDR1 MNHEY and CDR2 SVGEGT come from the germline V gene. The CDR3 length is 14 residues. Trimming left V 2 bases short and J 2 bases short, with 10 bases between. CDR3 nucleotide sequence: TGTGCCAGCAGTTACCCAGTACAGACCTACGAGCAGTACTTC. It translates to CASSYPVQTYEQYF.

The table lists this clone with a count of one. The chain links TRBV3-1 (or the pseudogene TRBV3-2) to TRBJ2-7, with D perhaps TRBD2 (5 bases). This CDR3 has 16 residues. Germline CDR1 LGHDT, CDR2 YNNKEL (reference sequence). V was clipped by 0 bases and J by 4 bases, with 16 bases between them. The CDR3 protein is CASSQEAKGTGYEQYF. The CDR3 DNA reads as TGTGCCAGCAGCCAAGAGGCTAAGGGCACGGGATACGAGCAGTACTTC.

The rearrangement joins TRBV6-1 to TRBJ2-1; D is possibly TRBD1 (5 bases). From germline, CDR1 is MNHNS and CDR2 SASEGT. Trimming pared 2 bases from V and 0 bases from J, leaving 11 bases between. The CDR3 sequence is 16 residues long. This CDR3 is CASSERADSSYNEQFF. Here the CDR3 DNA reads TGTGCCAGCAGTGAACGGGCAGACAGCTCCTACAATGAGCAGTTCTTC.

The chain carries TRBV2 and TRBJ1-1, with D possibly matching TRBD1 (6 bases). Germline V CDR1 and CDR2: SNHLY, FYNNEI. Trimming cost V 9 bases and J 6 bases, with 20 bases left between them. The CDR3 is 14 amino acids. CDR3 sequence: CASAPYRESAEAFF. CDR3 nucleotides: TGTGCCAGTGCTCCATACAGGGAATCCGCTGAAGCTTTCTTT.

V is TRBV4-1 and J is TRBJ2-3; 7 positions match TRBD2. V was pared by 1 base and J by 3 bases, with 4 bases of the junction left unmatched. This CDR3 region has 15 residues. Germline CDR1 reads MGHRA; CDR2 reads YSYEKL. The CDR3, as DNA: TGCGCCAGCAGCCAAGCGGGGGGAGTAACAGATACGCAGTATTTT. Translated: CASSQAGGVTDTQYF.

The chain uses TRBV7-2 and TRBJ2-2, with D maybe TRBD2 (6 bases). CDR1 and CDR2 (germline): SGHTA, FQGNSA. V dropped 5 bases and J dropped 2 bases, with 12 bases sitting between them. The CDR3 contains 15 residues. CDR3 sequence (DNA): TGTGCCAGCAGCCATAGGAGGGGCAACACCGGGGAGCTGTTTTTT. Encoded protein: CASSHRRGNTGELFF.

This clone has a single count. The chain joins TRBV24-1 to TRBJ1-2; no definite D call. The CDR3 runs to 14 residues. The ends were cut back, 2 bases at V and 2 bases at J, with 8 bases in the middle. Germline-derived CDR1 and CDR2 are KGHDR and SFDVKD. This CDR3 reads CATSDSPLNYGYTF. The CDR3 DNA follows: TGTGCCACCAGTGATTCTCCGTTGAACTATGGCTACACCTTC.

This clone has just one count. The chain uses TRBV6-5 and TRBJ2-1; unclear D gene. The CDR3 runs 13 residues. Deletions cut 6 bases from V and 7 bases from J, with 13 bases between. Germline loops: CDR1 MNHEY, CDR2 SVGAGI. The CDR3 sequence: CASRNTVLNEQFF. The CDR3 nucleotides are TGTGCCAGCAGGAACACCGTCTTAAATGAGCAGTTCTTC.

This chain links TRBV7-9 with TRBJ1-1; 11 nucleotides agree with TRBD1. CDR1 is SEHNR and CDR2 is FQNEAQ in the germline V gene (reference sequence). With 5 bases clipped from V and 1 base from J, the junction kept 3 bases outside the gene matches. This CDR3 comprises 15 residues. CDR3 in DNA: TGTGCCAGCAGCAGCGGGACAGGGGGGAACACTGAAGCTTTCTTT. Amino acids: CASSSGTGGNTEAFF.

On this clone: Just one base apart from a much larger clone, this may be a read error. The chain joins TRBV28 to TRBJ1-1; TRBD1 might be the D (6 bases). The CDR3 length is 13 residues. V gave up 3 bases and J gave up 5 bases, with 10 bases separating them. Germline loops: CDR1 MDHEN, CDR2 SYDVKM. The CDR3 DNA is TGTGCCAGCAGTTTCCAGGGGCGAACTGAAGCTTTCTTT. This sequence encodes CASSFQGRTEAFF.

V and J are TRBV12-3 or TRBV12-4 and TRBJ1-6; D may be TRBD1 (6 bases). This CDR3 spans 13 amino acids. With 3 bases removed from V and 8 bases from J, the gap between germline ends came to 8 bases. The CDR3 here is CASSLAGDSPLHF. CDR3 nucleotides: TGTGCCAGCAGTTTGGCAGGGGATTCACCCCTCCACTTT.

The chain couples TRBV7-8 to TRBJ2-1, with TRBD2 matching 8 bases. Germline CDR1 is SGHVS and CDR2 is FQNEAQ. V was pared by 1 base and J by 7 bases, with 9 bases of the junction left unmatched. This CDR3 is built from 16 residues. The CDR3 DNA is TGTGCCAGCAGCTTAGTTCTCGCGGGAGGCAAAAATGAGCAGTTCTTC. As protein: CASSLVLAGGKNEQFF.

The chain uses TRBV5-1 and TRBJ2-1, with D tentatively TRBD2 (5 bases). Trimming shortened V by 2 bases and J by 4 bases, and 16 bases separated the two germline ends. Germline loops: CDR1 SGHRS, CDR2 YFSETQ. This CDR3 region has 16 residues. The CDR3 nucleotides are TGCGCCAGCAGCTTTGTCGCCGGGAACCCTTACAATGAGCAGTTCTTC. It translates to CASSFVAGNPYNEQFF.

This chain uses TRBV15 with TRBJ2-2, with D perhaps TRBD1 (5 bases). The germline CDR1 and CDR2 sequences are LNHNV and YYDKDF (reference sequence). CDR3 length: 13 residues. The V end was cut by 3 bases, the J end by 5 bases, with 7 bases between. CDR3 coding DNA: TGTGCCACCAGCAGGAAGGGGACCGGGGAGCTGTTTTTT. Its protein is CATSRKGTGELFF.

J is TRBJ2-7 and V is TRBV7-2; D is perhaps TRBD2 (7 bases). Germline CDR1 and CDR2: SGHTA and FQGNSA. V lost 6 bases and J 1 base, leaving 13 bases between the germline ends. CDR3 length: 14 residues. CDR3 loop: CASSWGGQSYEQYF. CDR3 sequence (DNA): TGTGCCAGCAGTTGGGGGGGGCAGTCCTACGAGCAGTACTTC.

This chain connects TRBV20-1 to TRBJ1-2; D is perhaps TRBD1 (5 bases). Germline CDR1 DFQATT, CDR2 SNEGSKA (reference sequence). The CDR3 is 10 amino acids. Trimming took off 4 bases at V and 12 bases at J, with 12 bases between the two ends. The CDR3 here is CSATYRGNTF. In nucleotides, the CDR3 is TGCAGTGCTACTTACCGGGGGAACACCTTC.

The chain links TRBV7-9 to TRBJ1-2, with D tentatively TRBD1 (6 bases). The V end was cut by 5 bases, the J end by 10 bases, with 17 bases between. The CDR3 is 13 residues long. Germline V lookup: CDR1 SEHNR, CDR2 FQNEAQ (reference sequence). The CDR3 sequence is CASSPGDTRAYTF. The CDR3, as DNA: TGTGCCAGCAGCCCCGGGGACACGAGGGCCTACACCTTC.

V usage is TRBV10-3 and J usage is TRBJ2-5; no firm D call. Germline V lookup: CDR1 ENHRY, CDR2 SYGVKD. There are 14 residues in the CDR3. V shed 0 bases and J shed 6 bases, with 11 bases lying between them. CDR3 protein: CAISESSVAKTQYF. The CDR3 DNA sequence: TGTGCCATCAGTGAGTCCTCCGTCGCGAAGACCCAGTACTTC.

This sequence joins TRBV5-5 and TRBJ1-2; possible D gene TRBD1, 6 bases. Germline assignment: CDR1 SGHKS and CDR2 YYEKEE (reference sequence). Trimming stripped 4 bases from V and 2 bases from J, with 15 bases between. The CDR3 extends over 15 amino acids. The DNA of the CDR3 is TGTGCCAGCAGCCCCAGTCAGGGGCCAAACTATGGCTACACCTTC. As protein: CASSPSQGPNYGYTF.

DNA of the CDR3: TGTGCCAGCAGCTCCCTCTGGAGTCGGGAGACCCAGTACTTC. It specifies CASSSLWSRETQYF. The chain carries TRBV5-5 and TRBJ2-5; D gene uncertain. Trimming stripped 3 bases from V and 5 bases from J, with 14 bases between. This CDR3 has 14 amino acids. Germline CDR1 is SGHKS and CDR2 is YYEKEE (reference sequence).